This T cell receptor beta chain emerged from a study of shared clonotypes between healthy human individuals. The wider study: Used for every donor were three CD4 naive, three CD4 memory, two CD8 naive and one CD8 memory plate.

From CD4+ cells came CD45RA+ naive and CD45RA-negative memory subsets. Germline lookup yields CDR1 SGHTS and CDR2 YDEGEE. Trimming pared 6 bases from V and 0 bases from J, leaving 9 bases between. The CDR3 contains 14 residues. Genomic DNA of each subset was evenly split across several immunoSEQ plates. In the source study's methods: In the immunoSEQ data, sequences were junction-only and lacked quality scores, so filtering differed. Profiled with immunoSEQ multiplex PCR; TCRdb holds only in-frame clones, not every one. That table is the source of V, J and clone size, and D and trimming were worked out from the DNA. Of roughly 1,100,000 clones listed, more than 60% are singletons.

The receptor's source is a man younger than 35 in good health. The chain employs TRBV5-8 and TRBJ2-2; D may be TRBD2 (5 bases). Source material: memory CD4+ T cells sorted from blood. This sample's subset: CD45RA-negative fraction. This CDR3 is CASKQAANTGELFF. In DNA form, the CDR3 reads TGTGCCAGCAAGCAAGCGGCGAACACCGGGGAGCTGTTTTTT.